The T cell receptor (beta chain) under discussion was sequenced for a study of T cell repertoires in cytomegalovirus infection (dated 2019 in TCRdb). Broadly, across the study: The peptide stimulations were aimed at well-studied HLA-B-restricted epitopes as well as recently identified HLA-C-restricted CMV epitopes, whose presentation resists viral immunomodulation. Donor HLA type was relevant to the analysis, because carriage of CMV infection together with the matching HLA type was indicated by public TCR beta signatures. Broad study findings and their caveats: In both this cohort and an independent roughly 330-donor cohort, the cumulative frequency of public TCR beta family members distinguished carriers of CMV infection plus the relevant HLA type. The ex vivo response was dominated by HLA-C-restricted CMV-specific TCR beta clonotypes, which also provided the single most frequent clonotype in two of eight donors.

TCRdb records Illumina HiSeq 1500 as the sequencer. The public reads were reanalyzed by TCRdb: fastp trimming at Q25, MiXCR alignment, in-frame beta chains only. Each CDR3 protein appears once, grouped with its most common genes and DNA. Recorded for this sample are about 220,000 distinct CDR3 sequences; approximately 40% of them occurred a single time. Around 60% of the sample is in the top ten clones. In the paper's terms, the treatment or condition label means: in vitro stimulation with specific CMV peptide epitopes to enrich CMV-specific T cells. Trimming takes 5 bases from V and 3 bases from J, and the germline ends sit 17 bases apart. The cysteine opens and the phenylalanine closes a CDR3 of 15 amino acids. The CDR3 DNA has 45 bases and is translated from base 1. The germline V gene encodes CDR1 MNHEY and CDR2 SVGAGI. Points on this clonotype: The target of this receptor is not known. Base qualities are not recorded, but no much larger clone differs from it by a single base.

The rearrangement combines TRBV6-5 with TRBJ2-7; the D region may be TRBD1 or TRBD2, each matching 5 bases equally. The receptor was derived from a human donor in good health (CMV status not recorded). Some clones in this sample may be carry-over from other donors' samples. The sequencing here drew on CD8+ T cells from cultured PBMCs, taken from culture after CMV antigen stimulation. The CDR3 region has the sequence CASSDRDGISYEQYF. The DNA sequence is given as TGTGCCAGCAGTGACCGGGACGGGATTAGCTACGAGCAGTACTTC.